This T cell receptor beta chain was sequenced during a study of blood T cell repertoires in COVID-19. Using immunoSEQ multiplex PCR, the repertoire was profiled, and TCRdb retains in-frame clones only, with some absent. The table has more than 95,000 clones, approximately 82% seen once. The germline CDR1 and CDR2 sequences are KGHSH and LQKENI. The CDR3 spans 15 residues. The J segment lost 10 bases and the V segment lost 0 bases, leaving 5 bases of the junction unmatched. The material sequenced was peripheral blood. The clonotype comes from a woman between 50 and 59 years old with acute or convalescent COVID-19. This sequence joins TRBV18 and TRBJ2-1; TRBD2 matches at 11 bases. CDR3 in amino acids: CASSPPSGRGKEQFF. The CDR3, as DNA: TGTGCCAGCTCACCACCTAGCGGGAGGGGGAAGGAGCAGTTCTTC.